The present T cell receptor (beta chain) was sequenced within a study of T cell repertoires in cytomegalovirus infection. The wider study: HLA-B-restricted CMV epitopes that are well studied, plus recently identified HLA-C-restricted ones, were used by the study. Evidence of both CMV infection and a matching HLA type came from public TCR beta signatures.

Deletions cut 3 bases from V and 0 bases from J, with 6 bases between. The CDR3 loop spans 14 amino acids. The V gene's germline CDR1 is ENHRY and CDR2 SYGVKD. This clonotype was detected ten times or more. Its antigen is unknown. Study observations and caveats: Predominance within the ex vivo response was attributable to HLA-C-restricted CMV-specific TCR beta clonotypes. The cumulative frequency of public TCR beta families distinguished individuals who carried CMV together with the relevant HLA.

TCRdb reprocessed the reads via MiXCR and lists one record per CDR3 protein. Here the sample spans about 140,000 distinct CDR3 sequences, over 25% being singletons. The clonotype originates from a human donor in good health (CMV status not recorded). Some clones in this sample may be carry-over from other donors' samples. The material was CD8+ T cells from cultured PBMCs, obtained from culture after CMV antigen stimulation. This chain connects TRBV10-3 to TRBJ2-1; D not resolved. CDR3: CAISEWSSYNEQFF. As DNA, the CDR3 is TGTGCCATCAGTGAATGGTCCTCCTACAATGAGCAGTTCTTC.